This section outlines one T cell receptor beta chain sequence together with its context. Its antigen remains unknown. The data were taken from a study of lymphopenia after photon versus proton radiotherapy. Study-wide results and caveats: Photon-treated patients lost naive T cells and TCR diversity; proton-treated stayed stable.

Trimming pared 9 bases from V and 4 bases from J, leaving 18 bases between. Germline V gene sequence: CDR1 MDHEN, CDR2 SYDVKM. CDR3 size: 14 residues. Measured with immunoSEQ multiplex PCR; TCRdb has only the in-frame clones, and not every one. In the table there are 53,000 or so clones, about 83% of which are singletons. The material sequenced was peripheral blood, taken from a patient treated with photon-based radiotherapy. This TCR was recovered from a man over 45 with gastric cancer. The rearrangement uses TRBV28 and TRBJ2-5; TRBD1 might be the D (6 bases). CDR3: CASRGRLRRETQYF. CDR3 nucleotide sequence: TGTGCCAGTAGGGGGAGACTTCGACGAGAGACCCAGTACTTC.